The sequence of this T cell receptor beta chain was determined in a study of OX40 agonist ivuxolimab in advanced cancers. Across the study: Ivuxolimab doses were 0.01, 0.1, 0.3, 1.5, 3 or 10 mg/kg every 2 weeks. Dose-escalation patients had hepatocellular carcinoma, melanoma, renal cell or head and neck cancer.

Study results and caveats: CD4+ T cells averaged fewer expanded clones than CD8+ T cells.

The protocol was immunoSEQ multiplex PCR, while the TCRdb copy is restricted to in-frame clones and leaves out a portion. Of tens of thousands of clones listed, approximately 94% were seen once; the top ten hold 12%. Turning to this clone: Antigen: not known.

The sequence was obtained from an adult with an advanced solid tumor such as melanoma, head and neck, liver or kidney cancer. The specimen was CD4+ or CD8+ T cells sorted from blood, collected in a trial of the OX40 agonist ivuxolimab.

The CDR3 nucleotides read TGTGCCAGCACCGCAGGGACAGGGGTCAATGAGCAGTTCTTC. Residues: CASTAGTGVNEQFF. This chain joins TRBV6-1 and TRBJ2-1; 10 nucleotides line up with TRBD1. CDR3 length: 14 residues. J lost 6 bases, V lost 7 bases, and 6 bases had no gene match. The germline V gene encodes CDR1 MNHNS and CDR2 SASEGT.